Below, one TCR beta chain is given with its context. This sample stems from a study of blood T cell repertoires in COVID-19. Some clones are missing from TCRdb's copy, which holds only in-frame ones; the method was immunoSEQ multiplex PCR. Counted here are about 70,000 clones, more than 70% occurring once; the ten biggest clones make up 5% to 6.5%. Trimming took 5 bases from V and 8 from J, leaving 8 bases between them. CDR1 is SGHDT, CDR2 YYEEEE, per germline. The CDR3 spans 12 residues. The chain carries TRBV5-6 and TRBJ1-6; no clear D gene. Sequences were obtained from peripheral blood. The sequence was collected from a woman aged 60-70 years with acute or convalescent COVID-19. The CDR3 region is CASRYGYSPLHF. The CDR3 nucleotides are TGTGCCAGCAGGTACGGGTATTCACCCCTCCACTTT.